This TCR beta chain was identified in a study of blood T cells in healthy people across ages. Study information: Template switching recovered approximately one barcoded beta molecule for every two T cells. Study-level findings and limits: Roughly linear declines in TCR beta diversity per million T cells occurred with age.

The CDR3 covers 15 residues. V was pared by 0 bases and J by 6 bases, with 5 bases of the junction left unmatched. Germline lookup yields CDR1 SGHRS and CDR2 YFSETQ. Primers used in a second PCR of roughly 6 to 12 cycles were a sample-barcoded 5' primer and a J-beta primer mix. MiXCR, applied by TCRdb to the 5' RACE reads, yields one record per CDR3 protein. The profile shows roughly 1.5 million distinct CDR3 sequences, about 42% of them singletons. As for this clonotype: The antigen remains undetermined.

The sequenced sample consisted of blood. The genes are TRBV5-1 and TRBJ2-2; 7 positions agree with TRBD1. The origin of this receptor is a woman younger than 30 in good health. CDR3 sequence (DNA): TGCGCCAGCAGCTTGGACAGGGGTGTCCCCGGGGAGCTGTTTTTT. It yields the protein CASSLDRGVPGELFF.